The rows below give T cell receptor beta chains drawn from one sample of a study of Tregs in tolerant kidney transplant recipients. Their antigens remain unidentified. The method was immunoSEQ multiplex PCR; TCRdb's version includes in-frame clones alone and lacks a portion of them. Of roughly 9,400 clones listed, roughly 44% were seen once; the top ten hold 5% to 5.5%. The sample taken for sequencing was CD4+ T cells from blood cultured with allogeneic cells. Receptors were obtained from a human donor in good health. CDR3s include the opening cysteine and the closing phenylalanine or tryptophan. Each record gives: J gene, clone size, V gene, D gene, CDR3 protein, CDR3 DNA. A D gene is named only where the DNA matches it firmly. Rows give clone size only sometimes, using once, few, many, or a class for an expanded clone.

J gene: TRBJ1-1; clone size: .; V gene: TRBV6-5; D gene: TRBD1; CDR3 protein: CASSAIQGSTEAFF; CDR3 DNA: TGTGCCAGCAGTGCCATACAGGGGAGCACTGAAGCTTTCTTT
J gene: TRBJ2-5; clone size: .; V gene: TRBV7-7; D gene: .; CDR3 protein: CASSLDGTSGTQYF; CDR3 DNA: TGTGCTAGCAGCTTAGATGGGACGTCAGGGACCCAGTACTTC
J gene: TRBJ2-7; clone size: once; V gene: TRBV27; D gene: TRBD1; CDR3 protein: CASSLRRSGTGVRYEQYF; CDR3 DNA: TGTGCCAGCAGTTTACGGCGATCGGGGACAGGGGTGCGGTACGAACAGTACTTC
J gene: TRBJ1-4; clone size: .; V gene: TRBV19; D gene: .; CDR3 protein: CASSIDLLPRNSNEKLFF; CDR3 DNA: TGTGCCAGTAGTATAGACCTACTCCCCAGAAACTCAAATGAAAAACTGTTTTTT
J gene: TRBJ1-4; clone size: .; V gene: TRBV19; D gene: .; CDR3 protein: CASSTQGRTNEKLFF; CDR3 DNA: TGTGCCAGTAGTACTCAGGGGCGAACTAATGAAAAACTGTTTTTT
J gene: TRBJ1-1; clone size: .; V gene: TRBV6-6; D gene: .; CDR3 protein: CASTYQGGETEAFF; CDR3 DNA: TGTGCCAGCACCTATCAGGGAGGGGAAACTGAAGCTTTCTTT
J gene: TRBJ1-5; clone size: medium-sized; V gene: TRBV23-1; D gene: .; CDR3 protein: CASRGHAQPQHF; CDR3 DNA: TGCGCCAGCCGGGGACATGCGCAGCCCCAGCATTTT
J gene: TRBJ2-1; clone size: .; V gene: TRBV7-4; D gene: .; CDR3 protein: CASSPPSGPDNEQFF; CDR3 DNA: TGTGCCAGCAGCCCCCCGTCCGGGCCTGACAATGAGCAGTTCTTC
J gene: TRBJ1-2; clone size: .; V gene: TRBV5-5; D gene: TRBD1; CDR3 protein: CASSQEGGGYGYTF; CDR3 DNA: TGTGCCAGCAGCCAAGAAGGGGGCGGCTATGGCTACACCTTC
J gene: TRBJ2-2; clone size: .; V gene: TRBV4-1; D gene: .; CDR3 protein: CASSQDGGGANTGELFF; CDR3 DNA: TGCGCCAGCAGCCAAGACGGTGGGGGCGCGAACACCGGGGAGCTGTTTTTT
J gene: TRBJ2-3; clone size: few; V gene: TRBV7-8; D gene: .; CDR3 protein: CASSQRRSELGDTQYF; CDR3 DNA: TGTGCCAGCAGTCAACGTCGCTCTGAGCTCGGGGATACGCAGTATTTT
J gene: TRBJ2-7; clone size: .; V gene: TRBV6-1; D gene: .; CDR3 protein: CASSSRPFGSYEQYF; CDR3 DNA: TGTGCCAGCAGTTCCCGCCCTTTCGGGTCTTACGAGCAGTACTTC
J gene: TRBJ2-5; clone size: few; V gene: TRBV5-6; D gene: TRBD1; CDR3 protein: CASSWGDRVGETQYF; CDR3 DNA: TGTGCCAGCAGCTGGGGGGACAGGGTGGGAGAGACCCAGTACTTC
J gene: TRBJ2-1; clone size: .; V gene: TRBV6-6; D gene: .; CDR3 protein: CASSYPGRRNEQFF; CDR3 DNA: TGTGCCAGCAGTTACCCGGGACGGCGCAATGAGCAGTTCTTC
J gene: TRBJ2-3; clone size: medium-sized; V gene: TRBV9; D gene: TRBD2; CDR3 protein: CASSVAGLAGTRTDTQYF; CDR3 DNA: TGTGCCAGCAGCGTAGCGGGTCTAGCGGGAACCCGCACAGATACGCAGTATTTT
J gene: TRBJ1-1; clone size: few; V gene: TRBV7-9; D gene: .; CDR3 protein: CASRGILSEAFF; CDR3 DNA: TGTGCCAGCAGGGGGATTCTCTCTGAAGCTTTCTTT
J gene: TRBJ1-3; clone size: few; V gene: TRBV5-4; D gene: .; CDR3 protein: CASSLGPNTGRNTIYF; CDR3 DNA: TGTGCCAGCAGCTTGGGACCTAATACAGGAAGGAACACCATATATTTT
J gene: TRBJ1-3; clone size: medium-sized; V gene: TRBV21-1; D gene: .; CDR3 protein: CASSNNRGSGNTIYF; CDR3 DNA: TGTGCCAGCAGCAACAACAGGGGATCTGGAAACACCATATATTTT
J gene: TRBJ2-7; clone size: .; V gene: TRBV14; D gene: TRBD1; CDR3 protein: CASKRGGSASYEQYF; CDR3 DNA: TGTGCCAGCAAACGAGGGGGCAGTGCCTCCTACGAGCAGTACTTC
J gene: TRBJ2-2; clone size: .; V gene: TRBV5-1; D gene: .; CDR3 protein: CASRDFPSGELFF; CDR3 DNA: TGCGCCAGTAGGGACTTTCCAAGCGGGGAGCTGTTTTTT
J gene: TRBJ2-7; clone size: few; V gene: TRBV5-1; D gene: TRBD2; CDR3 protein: CASSPRGGAYEQYF; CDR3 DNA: TGCGCCAGCAGTCCCCGGGGGGGAGCCTACGAGCAGTACTTC
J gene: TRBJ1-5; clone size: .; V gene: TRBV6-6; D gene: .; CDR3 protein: CASSYDRKNQPQHF; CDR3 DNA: TGTGCCAGCAGTTACGACAGAAAGAATCAGCCCCAGCATTTT